This T cell receptor beta chain was recorded in a study of beta chain features in type 1 diabetes listed by TCRdb under 2018. In the study overall: Mean age, gender distribution, total cell number and subset yield did not differ between patients and healthy donors. Naive and central memory subsets were obtained from all 30 or so donors, but regulatory and stem cell-like memory subsets were isolated from only 8 patients and roughly 8 healthy donors. The study compared the TCRB repertoires of sorted circulating CD4+ T cell subsets in recently diagnosed type 1 diabetes patients with those in matched healthy donors. A total of 85 million to 110 million sorted cells were examined across all samples, and RNA yield correlated strongly with the number of cells per subset.

Each donor gave one peripheral blood draw, roughly 120 mL on average, collected into heparinised tubes. Using a panel that included CD45RO, CCR7, CD25, CD127, CD95 and CD27, naive, central memory, regulatory and stem cell-like memory CD4+ T cells were sorted on a BD FACSAria II. Purity was above 95% for every sorted population. PBMCs were isolated immediately by Lymphoprep density gradient centrifugation and stained directly without culture. To minimize batch effects, samples were stained and sorted in pairs, one healthy donor with one patient per experiment. In regard to this clone: Its antigen is unknown. No quality values exist for individual bases; no much larger clone is one base distant.

Points the paper makes about the study in general: Naive, central memory and regulatory TCRB repertoires appeared more similar among patients than among healthy donors. Shorter templates might be favored by PCR, yet because patient and control samples were amplified and corrected together, any such skew would affect both groups equally. In all four CD4+ subsets, TCRB CDR3 length was moderately but significantly shorter in type 1 diabetes patients. Because small numbers of individuals were included in the HLA sub-analyses, any influence of HLA type on TCRB rearrangement was left unresolved. Sequencing cDNA rather than genomic DNA could over-represent highly expressing activated cells, although activation and CD3 levels did not differ between groups. At VDJ recombination sites, type 1 diabetes patients had fewer insertions and more deleted nucleotides, which implies abnormalities in thymic rearrangement.

The entire isolated RNA was reverse transcribed using the High Capacity cDNA Reverse Transcription Kit, and thus expressed TCRB transcripts were sequenced. Naive, central memory and regulatory T cell samples underwent deep immunoSEQ sequencing, averaging roughly 3.5 million total reads per sample. Sorted cells were lysed in RLT buffer, and RNA was extracted using DNase-treated RNeasy Micro or Mini kits according to cell number. Each cell subset was processed separately to prevent cross-contamination, with patient and healthy donor samples processed together. The immunoSEQ multiplex PCR was used to amplify TCRB sequences from cDNA, yielding 87-bp fragments that span the CDR3 region. Sequencing of the amplicons was done on the Illumina HiSeq platform. In the source study's methods: Synthetic template baselines were used to correct PCR bias computationally, reads within Hamming distance 2 were collapsed together, and singletons that could not be merged were discarded. Reads were aligned against IMGT so that V, D and J genes, CDR3 length and insertions or deletions at six rearrangement sites could be assigned. Clonotype counts were normalized to sorted cell number within each subset before computing true diversity and Gini coefficients with the tcR R package. The overlap coefficient, calculated on TCRB nucleotide sequences, was used to quantify repertoire sharing. Out-of-frame TCRB sequences from naive cells were analyzed as a proxy for the pre-selection repertoire. Not all clones reach the TCRdb copy of this immuneACCESS table, which keeps in-frame sequences only. Checked studies attribute under half of the gap to unresolved V genes and leave the rest unexplained. From that table come the V and J calls and clone size; the DNA was used to work out D and trimming. The sample table records approximately 360,000 clones; 10% to 15% of these occur just once. The biggest ten clones account for about 0.01% of the sample.

According to the germline V gene, CDR1 reads LGHNA and CDR2 reads YSLEER. The CDR3 covers 12 residues, taking in both the cysteine and the phenylalanine. Only the CDR3 portion is preserved as DNA: 36 bases, with reading frame beginning at the first base. Recombination connected TRBV4-3 to TRBJ2-7; too little of a D gene remains to name it. This clonotype originated in a woman under 30 with type 1 diabetes. The sample consisted of naive CD4+ T cells from blood. The sample's cell subset or site label is to be understood as: true naive CD4+ T cells. CDR3 sequence: CPKAPRSYEQYF. In nucleotides, the sequence is TGCCCCAAAGCTCCCCGGTCCTACGAGCAGTACTTC.